The 6 T cell receptor beta chains reported below all come from one sample, sequenced in a study of shared clonotypes between healthy human individuals (TCRdb year 2020). The method behind the library was the immunoSEQ multiplex PCR assay. The table was pulled from immuneACCESS by TCRdb, which kept in-frame rearrangements only. Such tables lose some clones; where checked, under half of the loss comes from unresolved V genes, and the rest has no known cause. The sample contains 1.5 million to 1.9 million clones, 95% to 99% of them found a single time. The ten most abundant clones make up about 0.45% of the sample. Material: naive CD4+ T cells sorted from blood. Interpreted using the paper, the cell subset or site label stands for: CD45RA+ positively selected. These receptors were obtained from a man between 25 and 39 years old in good health.

This clone was seen once. The chain has TRBV6-1 and TRBJ1-5, with D possibly being TRBD1 (6 bases). The V gene's germline CDR1 is MNHNS and CDR2 SASEGT. V was clipped by 6 bases and J by 6 bases, with 15 bases between them. The length of the CDR3 is 14 residues. The CDR3 loop is CASREDRPSQPQHF. The CDR3 region has the DNA TGTGCCAGCAGGGAGGACAGACCCAGTCAGCCCCAGCATTTT.

The rearrangement links TRBV28 to TRBJ1-5; D ambiguous. V was cut by 8 bases and J by 3 bases, with 11 bases left in between. Per germline, CDR1 MDHEN and CDR2 SYDVKM. The CDR3 is made up of 13 amino acids. The CDR3 region is CASFRQHNQPQHF. The CDR3 DNA reads as TGTGCCAGCTTTCGACAACACAATCAGCCCCAGCATTTT. Supplemented by reference TRBV28 and TRBJ1-5, the full variable domain reads DVKVTQSSRYLVKRTGEKVFLECVQDMDHENMFWYRQDPGLGLRLIYFSYDVKMKEKGDIPEGYSVSREKKERFSLILESASTNQTSMYLCASFRQHNQPQHFGDGTRLSIL.

The chain employs TRBV19 and TRBJ1-5, with D hard to call. Germline V gene sequence: CDR1 LNHDA, CDR2 SQIVND (reference sequence). The CDR3 is 11 residues long. V was clipped by 11 bases and J by 9 bases, with 14 bases between them. CDR3 amino acids: CALKTASPQHF. Here the CDR3 DNA reads TGTGCCTTAAAGACCGCCTCGCCCCAGCATTTT.

The chain recombines TRBV28 with TRBJ1-2; 9 bases line up with TRBD1. The J segment lost 4 bases and the V segment lost 8 bases, leaving 11 bases of the junction unmatched. Germline V CDR1 and CDR2: MDHEN, SYDVKM. The CDR3 consists of 15 residues. This CDR3 reads CASYRDREVSYGYTF. CDR3 bases: TGTGCCAGCTACCGGGACAGGGAGGTGAGCTATGGCTACACCTTC.

V is TRBV11-2 and J is TRBJ2-2; D may match TRBD1 or TRBD2 (6 bases each). The V end lost 5 bases, the J end lost 4 bases, and 17 bases lay between the germline ends. The CDR3 extends over 16 amino acids. Looked up from germline, CDR1 is SGHAT and CDR2 is FQNNGV. The CDR3 coding sequence is TGTGCCAGCAGCCCCGAGGGGGGCGTTGCCACCGGGGAGCTGTTTTTT. As protein: CASSPEGGVATGELFF.

The V call is TRBV2, the J call TRBJ2-1; TRBD2 agrees at 9 bases. CDR1 is SNHLY, CDR2 FYNNEI, per germline. After removal of 0 bases from V and 2 bases from J, the junction contained 5 bases not matched to a gene. The CDR3 consists of 17 residues. Here the CDR3 reads CASSEAWLAGPYNEQFF. CDR3 nucleotide sequence: TGTGCCAGCAGTGAAGCGTGGCTAGCGGGGCCCTACAATGAGCAGTTCTTC.